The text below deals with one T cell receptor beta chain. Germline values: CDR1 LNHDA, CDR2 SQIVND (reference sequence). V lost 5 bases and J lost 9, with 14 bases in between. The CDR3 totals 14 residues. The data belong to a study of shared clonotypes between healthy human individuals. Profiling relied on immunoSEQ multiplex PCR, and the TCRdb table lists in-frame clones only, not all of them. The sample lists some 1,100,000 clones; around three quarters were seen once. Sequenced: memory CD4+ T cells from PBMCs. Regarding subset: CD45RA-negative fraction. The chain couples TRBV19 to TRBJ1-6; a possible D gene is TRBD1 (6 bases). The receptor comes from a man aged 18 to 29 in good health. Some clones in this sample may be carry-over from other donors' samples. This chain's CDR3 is CASSVQGYGSPLHF. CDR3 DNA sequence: TGTGCCAGTAGTGTACAGGGATACGGTTCACCCCTCCACTTT.